Listed below are T cell receptor beta chains from one sample, sequenced in a study of control samples from healthy donors and cancer patients. Data came from immunoSEQ multiplex PCR; TCRdb stores just in-frame clones and leaves some out. The sample contains 150,000 to 200,000 clones, around 90% of which appear only once. Source material: blood. Receptors originate from a woman aged 25 to 39 in good health. Each CDR3 is given without its conserved first and last residue. The order of the fields is CDR3 protein, V gene, J gene.

CDR3: AWSRQVGSGNTIY
V: TRBV30
J: TRBJ1-3

CDR3: ASSLASSNTGELF
V: TRBV7-9
J: TRBJ2-2

CDR3: ARSIQSTGDGQPQH
V: TRBV5-3
J: TRBJ1-5

CDR3: ASSYSGRLFYEQY
V: TRBV6-2/TRBV6-3
J: TRBJ2-7

CDR3: ASSEWGLIGRGYT
V: TRBV25-1
J: TRBJ1-2

CDR3: ASSLSGRAVDTQY
V: TRBV11-2
J: TRBJ2-3

CDR3: ASSMGQGFNEQF
V: TRBV19
J: TRBJ2-1

CDR3: ASRETGGNAKNIQY
V: TRBV4-1
J: TRBJ2-4

CDR3: ASSLKRHTQY
V: TRBV28
J: TRBJ2-3

CDR3: ASSLWASGYQETQY
V: TRBV5-1
J: TRBJ2-5